This T cell receptor beta chain stems from a study of blood T cells in healthy people across ages. Alongside a J-beta primer mix, a sample-barcoded 5' primer served in a second PCR lasting roughly 6 to 11 cycles. TCRdb re-called the 5' RACE reads through MiXCR, storing one row per CDR3 protein. The sample has 1.5 million to 2 million distinct CDR3 sequences; less than 50% are singletons. Germline V CDR1 and CDR2: DFQATT, SNEGSKA (reference sequence). The CDR3 spans 15 residues. V was shortened by 1 base and J by 0 bases, with 12 bases between the two germline ends. V is TRBV20-1 and J is TRBJ1-2, with D unclear. Source material: blood. This clonotype was obtained from a woman between 40 and 50 years old in good health. CDR3 nucleotides: TGCAGTGCTAGAGGGGCAGGACGAGCTAACTATGGCTACACCTTC. It translates to CSARGAGRANYGYTF.